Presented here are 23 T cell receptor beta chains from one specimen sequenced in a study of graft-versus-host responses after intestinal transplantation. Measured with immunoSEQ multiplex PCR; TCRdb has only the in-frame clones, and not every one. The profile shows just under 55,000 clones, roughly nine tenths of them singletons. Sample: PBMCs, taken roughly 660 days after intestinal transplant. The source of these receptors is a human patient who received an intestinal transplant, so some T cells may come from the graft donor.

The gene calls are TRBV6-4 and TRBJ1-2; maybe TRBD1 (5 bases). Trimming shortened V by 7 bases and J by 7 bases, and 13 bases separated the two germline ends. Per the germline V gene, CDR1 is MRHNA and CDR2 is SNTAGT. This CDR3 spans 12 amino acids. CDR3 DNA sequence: TGTGCCAGCAAAAACAGGCAAGGTGGCTACACCTTC. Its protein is CASKNRQGGYTF.

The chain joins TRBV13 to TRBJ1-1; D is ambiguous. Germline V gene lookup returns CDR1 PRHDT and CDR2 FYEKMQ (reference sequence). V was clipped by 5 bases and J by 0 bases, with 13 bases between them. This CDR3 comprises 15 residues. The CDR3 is CASSLEAVLNTEAFF. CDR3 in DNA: TGTGCCAGCAGCCTCGAGGCAGTCTTGAACACTGAAGCTTTCTTT.

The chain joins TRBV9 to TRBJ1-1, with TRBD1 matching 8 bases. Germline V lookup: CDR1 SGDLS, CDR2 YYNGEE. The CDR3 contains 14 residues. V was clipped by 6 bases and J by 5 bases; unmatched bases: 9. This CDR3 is CASNNGQGGTEAFF. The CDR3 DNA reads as TGTGCCAGCAACAATGGACAGGGTGGGACTGAAGCTTTCTTT. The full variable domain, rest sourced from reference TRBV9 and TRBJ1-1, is DSGVTQTPKHLITATGQRVTLRCSPRSGDLSVYWYQQSLDQGLQFLIQYYNGEERAKGNILERFSAQQFPDLHSELNLSSLELGDSALYFCASNNGQGGTEAFFGQGTRLTVV.

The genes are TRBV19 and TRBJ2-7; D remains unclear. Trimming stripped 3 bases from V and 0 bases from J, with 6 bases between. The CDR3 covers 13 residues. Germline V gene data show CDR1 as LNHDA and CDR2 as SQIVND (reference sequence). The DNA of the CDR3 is TGTGCCAGTAGTATTGACATCTCCTACGAGCAGTACTTC. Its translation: CASSIDISYEQYF. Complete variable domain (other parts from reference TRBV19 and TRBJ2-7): DGGITQSPKYLFRKEGQNVTLSCEQNLNHDAMYWYRQDPGQGLRLIYYSQIVNDFQKGDIAEGYSVSREKKESFPLTVTSAQKNPTAFYLCASSIDISYEQYFGPGTRLTVT.

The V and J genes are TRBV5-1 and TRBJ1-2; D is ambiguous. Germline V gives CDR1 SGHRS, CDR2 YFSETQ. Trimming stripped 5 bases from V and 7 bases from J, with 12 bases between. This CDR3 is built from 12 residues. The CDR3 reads CASSREESGYTF. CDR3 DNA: TGCGCCAGCAGTAGAGAGGAATCTGGCTACACCTTC.

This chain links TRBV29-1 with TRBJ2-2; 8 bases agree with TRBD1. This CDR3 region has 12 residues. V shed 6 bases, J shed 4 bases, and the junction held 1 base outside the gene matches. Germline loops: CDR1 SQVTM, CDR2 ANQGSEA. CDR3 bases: TGCAGCGTGACAGGGGCCACCGGGGAGCTGTTTTTT. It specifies CSVTGATGELFF.

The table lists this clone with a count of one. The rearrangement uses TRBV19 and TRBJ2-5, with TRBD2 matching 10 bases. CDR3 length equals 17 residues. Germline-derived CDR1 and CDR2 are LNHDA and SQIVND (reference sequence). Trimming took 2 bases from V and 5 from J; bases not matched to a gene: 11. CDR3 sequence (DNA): TGTGCCAGTAGTATACCGAATAGCGGGGGGCGTCGGGAGACCCAGTACTTC. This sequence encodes CASSIPNSGGRRETQYF.

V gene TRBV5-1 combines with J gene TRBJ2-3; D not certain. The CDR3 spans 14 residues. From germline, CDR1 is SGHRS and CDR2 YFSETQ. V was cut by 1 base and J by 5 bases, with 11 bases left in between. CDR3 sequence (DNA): TGCGCCAGCAGCTTGTCGTTGGCACGAGATACGCAGTATTTT. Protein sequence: CASSLSLARDTQYF.

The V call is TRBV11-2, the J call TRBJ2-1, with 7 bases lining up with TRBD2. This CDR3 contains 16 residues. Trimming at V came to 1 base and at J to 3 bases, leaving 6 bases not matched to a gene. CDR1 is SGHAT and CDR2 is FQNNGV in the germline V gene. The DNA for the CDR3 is TGTGCCAGCAGCTTAGGTTGGGGGGGGTACTACAATGAGCAGTTCTTC. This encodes CASSLGWGGYYNEQFF.

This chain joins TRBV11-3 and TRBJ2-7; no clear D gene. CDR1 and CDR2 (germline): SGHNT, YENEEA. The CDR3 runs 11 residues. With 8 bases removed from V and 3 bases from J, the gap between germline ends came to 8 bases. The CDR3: CASSNGYEQYF. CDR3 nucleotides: TGTGCCAGCTCAAACGGCTACGAGCAGTACTTC.

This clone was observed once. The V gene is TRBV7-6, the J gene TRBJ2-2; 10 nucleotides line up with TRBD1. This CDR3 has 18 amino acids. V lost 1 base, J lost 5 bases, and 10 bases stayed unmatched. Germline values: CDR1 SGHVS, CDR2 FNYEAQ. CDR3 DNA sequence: TGTGCCAGCAGCTTAGACGGGACAGGGGTTGTCGAAACCGGGGAGCTGTTTTTT. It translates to CASSLDGTGVVETGELFF.

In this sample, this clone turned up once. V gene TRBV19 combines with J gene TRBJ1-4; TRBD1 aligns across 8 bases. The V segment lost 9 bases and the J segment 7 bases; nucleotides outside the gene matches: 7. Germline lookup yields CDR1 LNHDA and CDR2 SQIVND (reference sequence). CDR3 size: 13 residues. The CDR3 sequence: CASTPGTGEKLFF. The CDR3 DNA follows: TGTGCCAGCACCCCGGGGACAGGTGAAAAACTGTTTTTT.

CDR3 in DNA: TGTGCCAGCAGCGCGGGACAGGCGAACACTGAAGCTTTCTTT. It encodes CASSAGQANTEAFF. This rearrangement joins TRBV7-6 to TRBJ1-1; TRBD1 aligns across 8 bases. The CDR3 length is 14 residues. Germline-derived CDR1 and CDR2 are SGHVS and FNYEAQ. With 5 bases clipped from V and 1 base from J, the junction kept 3 bases outside the gene matches. Together with reference TRBV7-6 and TRBJ1-1, the CDR3 gives the full variable domain: GAGVSQSPRYKVTKRGQDVALRCDPISGHVSLYWYRQALGQGPEFLTYFNYEAQQDKSGLPNDRFSAERPEGSISTLTIQRTEQRDSAMYRCASSAGQANTEAFFGQGTRLTVV.

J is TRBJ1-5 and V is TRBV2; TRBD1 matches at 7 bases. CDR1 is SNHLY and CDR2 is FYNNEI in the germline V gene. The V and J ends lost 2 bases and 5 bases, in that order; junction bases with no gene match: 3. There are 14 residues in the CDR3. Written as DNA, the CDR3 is TGTGCCAGCAGTGAACAGGGGGGGGATCAGCCCCAGCATTTT. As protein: CASSEQGGDQPQHF.

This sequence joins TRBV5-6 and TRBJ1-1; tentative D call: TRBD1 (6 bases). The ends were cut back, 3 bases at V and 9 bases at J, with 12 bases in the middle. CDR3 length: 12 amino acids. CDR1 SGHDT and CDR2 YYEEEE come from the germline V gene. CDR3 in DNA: TGTGCCAGCAGCTCTGGGACAAGGAAAGCTTTCTTT. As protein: CASSSGTRKAFF.

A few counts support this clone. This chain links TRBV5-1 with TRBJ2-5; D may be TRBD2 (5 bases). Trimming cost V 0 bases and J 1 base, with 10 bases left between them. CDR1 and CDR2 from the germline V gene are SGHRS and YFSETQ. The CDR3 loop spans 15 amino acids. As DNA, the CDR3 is TGCGCCAGCAGCTTGGGAGGGTTTAGCCAAGAGACCCAGTACTTC. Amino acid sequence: CASSLGGFSQETQYF.

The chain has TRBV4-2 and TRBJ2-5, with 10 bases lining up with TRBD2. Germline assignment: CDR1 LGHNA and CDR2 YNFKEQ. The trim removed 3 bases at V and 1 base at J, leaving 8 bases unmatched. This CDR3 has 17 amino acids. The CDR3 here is CASSQGSGGPSQETQYF. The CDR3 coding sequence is TGTGCCAGCAGCCAGGGTAGCGGGGGGCCCTCCCAAGAGACCCAGTACTTC.

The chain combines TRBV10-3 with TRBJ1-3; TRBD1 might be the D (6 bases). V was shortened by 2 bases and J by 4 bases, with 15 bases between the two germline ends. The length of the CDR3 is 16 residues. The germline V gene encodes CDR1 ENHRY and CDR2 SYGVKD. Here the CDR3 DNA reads TGTGCCATCAGTGAGGCGAACAGGGAGGGAGGAAACACCATATATTTT. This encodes CAISEANREGGNTIYF.

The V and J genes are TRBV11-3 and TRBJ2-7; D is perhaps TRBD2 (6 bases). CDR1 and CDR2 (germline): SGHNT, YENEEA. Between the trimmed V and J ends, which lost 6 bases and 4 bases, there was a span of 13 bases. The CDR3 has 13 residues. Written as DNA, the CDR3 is TGTGCCAGCAGGCCCCGGGGGAGGTACGAGCAGTACTTC. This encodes CASRPRGRYEQYF.

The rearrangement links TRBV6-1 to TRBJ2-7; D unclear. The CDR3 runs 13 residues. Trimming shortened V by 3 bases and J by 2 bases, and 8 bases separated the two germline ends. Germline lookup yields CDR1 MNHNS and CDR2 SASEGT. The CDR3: CASSESAAYEQYF. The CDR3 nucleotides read TGTGCCAGCAGTGAGTCGGCAGCCTACGAGCAGTACTTC.

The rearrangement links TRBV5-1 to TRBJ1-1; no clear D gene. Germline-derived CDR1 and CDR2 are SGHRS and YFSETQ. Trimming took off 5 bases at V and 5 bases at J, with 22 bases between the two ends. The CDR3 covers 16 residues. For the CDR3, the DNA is TGCGCCAGCAGGTCCGGACTTGGGCACATGGATACTGAAGCTTTCTTT. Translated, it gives CASRSGLGHMDTEAFF.

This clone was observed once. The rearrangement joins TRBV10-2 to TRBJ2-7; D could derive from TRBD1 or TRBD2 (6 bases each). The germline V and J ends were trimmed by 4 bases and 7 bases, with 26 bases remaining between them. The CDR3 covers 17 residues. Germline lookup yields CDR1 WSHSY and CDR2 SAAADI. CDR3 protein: CASSGRARALMRGEQYF. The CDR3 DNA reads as TGCGCCAGCAGTGGGAGGGCGAGGGCCCTCATGAGGGGGGAGCAGTACTTC.

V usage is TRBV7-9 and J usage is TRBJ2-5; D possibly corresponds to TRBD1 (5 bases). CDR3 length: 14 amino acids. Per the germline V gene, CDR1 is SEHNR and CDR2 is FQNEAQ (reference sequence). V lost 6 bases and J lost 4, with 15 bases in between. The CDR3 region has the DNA TGTGCCAGCAGACTCCAGGGCAGATTAGAGACCCAGTACTTC. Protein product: CASRLQGRLETQYF.